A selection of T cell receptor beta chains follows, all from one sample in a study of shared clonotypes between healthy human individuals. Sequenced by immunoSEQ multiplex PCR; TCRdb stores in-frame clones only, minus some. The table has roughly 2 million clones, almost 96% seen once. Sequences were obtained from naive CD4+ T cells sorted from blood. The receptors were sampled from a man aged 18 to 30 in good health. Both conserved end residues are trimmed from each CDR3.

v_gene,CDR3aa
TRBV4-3,ASSFESTRDTQY
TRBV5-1,ASSLIEGGEQY
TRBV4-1,ASSRPGGNQPQH
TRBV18,ASSPQGGTDTQY
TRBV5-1,ASSEGSNRGTQY
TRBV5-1,ASSLTVTGELF
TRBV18,ASSVLQSLNYGYT
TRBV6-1,ASRLVYEQY
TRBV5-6,ASSLDAAETQY
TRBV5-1,ASSFSGSETQY
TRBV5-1,ASAGTGGTDTQY
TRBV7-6,ASSLFEGSNANEQF
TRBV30,AWSVGVDSSSGNTIY
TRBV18,ASSPTSFYGYT
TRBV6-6,ASSYGTGKINQPQH
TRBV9,ASSSPQRGYQETQY
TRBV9,ASSVAGVTGYT